The entry that follows covers one T cell receptor (beta chain) sequence. Antigen specificity is unknown. This record comes from a study of cytomegalovirus exposure and HLA in healthy donors. Study-level findings and limits: Previous analysis showed most TCR beta V segments were productive about 87% or about 30% of the time. TCR beta chains associated with HLA were, in a later analysis, more clonally expanded than equally common others. Across donors, sequencing depth was assumed by presence/absence analyses to be roughly uniform.

13 Jbeta primers and 60 Vbeta primers were used for the PCR. In the authors' methods: Approximately 11 million shared chains were among the roughly 78 million unique TCR beta chains that a later analysis counted. The assay was immunoSEQ multiplex PCR, and TCRdb's table has in-frame clones only and misses some. The DNA gave D and trimming, while V, J and clone size come from that table. The sample lists 140,000 to 150,000 clones, 75% to 80% seen once, with approximately 3.8% in the top ten. The receptor comes from a male donor in good health and CMV-seronegative. Sequenced: PBMCs.

CDR3 amino acids: CASSSASGRWEQYF. The CDR3 region has the DNA TGTGCCAGCAGCTCCGCTAGCGGGAGATGGGAGCAGTACTTC. The chain employs TRBV7-3 and TRBJ2-5; TRBD2 aligns across 10 bases. The J segment lost 11 bases and the V segment lost 4 bases, leaving 10 bases of the junction unmatched. The CDR3 has 14 amino acids. Germline V CDR1 and CDR2: SGHTA, FQGTGA.